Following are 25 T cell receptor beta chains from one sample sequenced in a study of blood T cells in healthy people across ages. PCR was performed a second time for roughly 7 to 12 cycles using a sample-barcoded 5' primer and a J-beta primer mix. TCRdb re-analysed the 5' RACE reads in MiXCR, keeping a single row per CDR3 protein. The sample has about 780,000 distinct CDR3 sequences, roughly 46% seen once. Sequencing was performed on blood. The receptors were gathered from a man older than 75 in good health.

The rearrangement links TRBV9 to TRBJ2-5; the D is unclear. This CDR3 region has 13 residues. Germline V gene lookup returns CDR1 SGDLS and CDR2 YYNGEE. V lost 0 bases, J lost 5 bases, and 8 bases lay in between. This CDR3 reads CASSVVDGETQYF. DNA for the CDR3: TGTGCCAGCAGCGTAGTAGACGGCGAGACCCAGTACTTC. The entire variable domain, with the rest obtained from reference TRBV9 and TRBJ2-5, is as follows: DSGVTQTPKHLITATGQRVTLRCSPRSGDLSVYWYQQSLDQGLQFLIQYYNGEERAKGNILERFSAQQFPDLHSELNLSSLELGDSALYFCASSVVDGETQYFGPGTRLLVL.

CDR3 amino acids: CASSAWSGNEQYF. The CDR3 DNA sequence: TGTGCCAGCAGCGCGTGGAGTGGAAATGAGCAGTACTTC. The chain joins TRBV9 to TRBJ2-5, with D hard to call. This CDR3 contains 13 residues. Germline CDR1 reads SGDLS; CDR2 reads YYNGEE. The V end was cut by 3 bases, the J end by 11 bases, with 17 bases between.

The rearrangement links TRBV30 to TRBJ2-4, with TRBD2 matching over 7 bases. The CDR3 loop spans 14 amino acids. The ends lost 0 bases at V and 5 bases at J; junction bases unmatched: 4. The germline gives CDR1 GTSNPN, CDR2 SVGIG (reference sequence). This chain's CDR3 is CAWSVQRGQNIQYF. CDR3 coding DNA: TGTGCCTGGAGTGTACAGCGGGGACAAAACATTCAGTACTTC.

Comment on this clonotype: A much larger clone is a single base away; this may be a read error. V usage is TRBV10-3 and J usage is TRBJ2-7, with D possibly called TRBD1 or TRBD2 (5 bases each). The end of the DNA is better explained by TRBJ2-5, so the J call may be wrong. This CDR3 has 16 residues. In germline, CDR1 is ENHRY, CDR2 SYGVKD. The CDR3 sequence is CATNPTSTAARKTQYF. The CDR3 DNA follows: TGTGCCACCAACCCCACTTCGACAGCGGCAAGGAAGACCCAGTACTTC.

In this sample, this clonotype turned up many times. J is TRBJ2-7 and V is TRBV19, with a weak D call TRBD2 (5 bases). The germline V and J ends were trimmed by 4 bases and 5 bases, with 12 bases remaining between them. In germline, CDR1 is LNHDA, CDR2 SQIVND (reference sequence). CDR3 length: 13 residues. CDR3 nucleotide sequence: TGTGCCAGTAGTAGTGAGGGAGTCAACGAGCAGTACTTC. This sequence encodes CASSSEGVNEQYF. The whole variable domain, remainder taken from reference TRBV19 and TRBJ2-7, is DGGITQSPKYLFRKEGQNVTLSCEQNLNHDAMYWYRQDPGQGLRLIYYSQIVNDFQKGDIAEGYSVSREKKESFPLTVTSAQKNPTAFYLCASSSEGVNEQYFGPGTRLTVT.

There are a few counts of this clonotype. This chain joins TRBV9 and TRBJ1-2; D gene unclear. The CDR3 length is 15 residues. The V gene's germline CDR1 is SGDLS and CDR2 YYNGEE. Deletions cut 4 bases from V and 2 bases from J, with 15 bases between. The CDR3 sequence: CASSPDPASNYGYTF. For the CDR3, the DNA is TGTGCCAGCAGCCCGGACCCAGCAAGCAACTATGGCTACACCTTC.

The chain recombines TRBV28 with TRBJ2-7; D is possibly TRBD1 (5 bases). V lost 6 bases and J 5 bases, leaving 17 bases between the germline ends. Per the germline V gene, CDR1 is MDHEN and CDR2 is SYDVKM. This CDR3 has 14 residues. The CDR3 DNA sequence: TGTGCCAGCAGCTTGGCAGGGAATGGCCACGAGCAGTACTTC. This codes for CASSLAGNGHEQYF.

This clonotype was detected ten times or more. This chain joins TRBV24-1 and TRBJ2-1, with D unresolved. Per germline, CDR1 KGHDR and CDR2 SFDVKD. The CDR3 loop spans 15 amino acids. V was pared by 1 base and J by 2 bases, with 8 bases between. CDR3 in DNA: TGTGCCACCAGTGATTTTAGGATTGCCTACAATGAGCAGTTCTTC. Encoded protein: CATSDFRIAYNEQFF.

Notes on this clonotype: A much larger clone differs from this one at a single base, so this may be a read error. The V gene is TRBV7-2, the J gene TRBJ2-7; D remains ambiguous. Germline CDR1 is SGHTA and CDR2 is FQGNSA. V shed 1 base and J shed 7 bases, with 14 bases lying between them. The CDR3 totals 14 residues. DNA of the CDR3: TGTGCCAGCAGCTTAGACTCCGGACGAAATGAGCAGTACTTC. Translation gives CASSLDSGRNEQYF.

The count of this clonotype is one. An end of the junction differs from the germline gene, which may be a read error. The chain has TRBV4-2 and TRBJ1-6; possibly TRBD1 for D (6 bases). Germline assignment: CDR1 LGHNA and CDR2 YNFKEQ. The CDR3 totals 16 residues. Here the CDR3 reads CASSHGGRGDNSPPHF. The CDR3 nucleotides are TGTGCCAGCAGCCATGGAGGCAGGGGCGATAATTCACCCCCCCACTTT.

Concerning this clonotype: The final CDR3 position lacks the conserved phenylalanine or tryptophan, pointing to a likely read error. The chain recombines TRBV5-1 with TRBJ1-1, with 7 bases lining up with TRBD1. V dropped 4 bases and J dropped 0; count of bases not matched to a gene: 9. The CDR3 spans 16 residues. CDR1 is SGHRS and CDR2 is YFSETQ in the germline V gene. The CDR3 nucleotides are TGCGCCAGCAGCCGCGAGGGACAGATGCTGAACACTGAAGCTTTCTCT. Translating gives CASSREGQMLNTEAFS.

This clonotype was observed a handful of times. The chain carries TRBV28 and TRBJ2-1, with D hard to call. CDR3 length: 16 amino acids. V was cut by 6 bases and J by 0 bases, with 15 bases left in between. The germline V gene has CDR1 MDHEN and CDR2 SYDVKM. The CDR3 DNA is TGTGCCAGCAGCCCTAAATGGTGGGGCTCCTACAATGAGCAGTTCTTC. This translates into CASSPKWWGSYNEQFF.

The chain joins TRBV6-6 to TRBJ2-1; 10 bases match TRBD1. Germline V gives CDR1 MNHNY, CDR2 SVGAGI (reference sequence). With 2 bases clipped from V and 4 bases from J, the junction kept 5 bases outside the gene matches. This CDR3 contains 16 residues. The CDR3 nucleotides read TGTGCCAGCAGTTACAGGCCGGGACAGGGGTACAATGAGCAGTTCTTC. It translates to CASSYRPGQGYNEQFF.

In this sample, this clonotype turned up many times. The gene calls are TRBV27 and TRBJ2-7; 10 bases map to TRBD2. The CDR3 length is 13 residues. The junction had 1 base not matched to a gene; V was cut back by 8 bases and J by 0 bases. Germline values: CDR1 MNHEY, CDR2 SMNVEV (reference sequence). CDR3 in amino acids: CASRTSGSYEQYF. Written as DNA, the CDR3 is TGTGCCAGCCGGACTAGCGGCTCCTACGAGCAGTACTTC.

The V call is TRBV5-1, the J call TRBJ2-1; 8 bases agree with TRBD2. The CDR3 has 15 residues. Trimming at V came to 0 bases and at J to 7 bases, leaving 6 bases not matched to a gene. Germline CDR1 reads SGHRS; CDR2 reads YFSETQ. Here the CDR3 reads CASSLAGGIGNEQFF. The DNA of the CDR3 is TGCGCCAGCAGCTTGGCGGGGGGGATCGGGAATGAGCAGTTCTTC.

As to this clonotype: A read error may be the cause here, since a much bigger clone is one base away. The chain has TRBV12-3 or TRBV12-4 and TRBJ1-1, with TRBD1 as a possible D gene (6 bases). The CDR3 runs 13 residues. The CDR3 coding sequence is TGTGTCAGCTTATCCGGGGGCAACACTGAAGCTTTCTTT. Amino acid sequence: CVSLSGGNTEAFF.

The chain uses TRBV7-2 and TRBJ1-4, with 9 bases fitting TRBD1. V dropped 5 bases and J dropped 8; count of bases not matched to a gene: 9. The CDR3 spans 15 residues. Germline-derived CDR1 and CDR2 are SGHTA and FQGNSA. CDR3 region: CASSPNRGRGEKLFF. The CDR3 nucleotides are TGTGCCAGCAGCCCGAACAGGGGGCGAGGAGAAAAACTGTTTTTT. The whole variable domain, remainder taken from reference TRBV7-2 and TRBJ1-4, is GAGVSQSPSNKVTEKGKDVELRCDPISGHTALYWYRQSLGQGLEFLIYFQGNSAPDKSGLPSDRFSAERTGGSVSTLTIQRTQQEDSAVYLCASSPNRGRGEKLFFGSGTQLSVL.

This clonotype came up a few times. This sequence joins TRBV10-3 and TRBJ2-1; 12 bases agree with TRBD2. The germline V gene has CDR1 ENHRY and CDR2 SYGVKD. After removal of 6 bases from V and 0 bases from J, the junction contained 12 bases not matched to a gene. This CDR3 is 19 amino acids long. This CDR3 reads CAIRDQTSGGLSSYNEQFF. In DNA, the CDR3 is TGTGCCATCAGAGATCAGACTAGCGGGGGCCTAAGCTCCTACAATGAGCAGTTCTTC.

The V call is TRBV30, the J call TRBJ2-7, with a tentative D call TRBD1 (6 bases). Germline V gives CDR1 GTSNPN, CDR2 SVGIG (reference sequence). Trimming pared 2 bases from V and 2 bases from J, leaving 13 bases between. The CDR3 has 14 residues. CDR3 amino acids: CAWSTGPGAYEQYF. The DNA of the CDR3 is TGTGCCTGGAGTACCGGGCCAGGGGCCTACGAGCAGTACTTC.

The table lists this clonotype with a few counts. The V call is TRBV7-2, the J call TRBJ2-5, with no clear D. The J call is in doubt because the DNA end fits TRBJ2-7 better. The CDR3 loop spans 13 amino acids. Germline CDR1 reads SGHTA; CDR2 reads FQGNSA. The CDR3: CASSLARYYEQYF. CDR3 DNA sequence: TGTGCCAGCAGCTTAGCGCGGTACTACGAGCAGTACTTC.

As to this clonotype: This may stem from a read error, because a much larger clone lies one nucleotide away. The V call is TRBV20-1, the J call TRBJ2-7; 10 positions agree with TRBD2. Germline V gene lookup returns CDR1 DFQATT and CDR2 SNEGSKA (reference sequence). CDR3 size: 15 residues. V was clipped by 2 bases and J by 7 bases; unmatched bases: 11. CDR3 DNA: TGCAGTGCTAGACGTCGTAGACTAGCGGGCAATGAGCAGTACTTC. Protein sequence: CSARRRRLAGNEQYF.

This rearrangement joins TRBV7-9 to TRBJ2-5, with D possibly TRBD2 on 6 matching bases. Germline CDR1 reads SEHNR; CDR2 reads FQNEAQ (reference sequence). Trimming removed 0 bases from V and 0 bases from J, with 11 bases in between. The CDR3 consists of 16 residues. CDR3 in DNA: TGTGCCAGCAGCTTAGCGGGGCGGGGATACCAAGAGACCCAGTACTTC. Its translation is CASSLAGRGYQETQYF.

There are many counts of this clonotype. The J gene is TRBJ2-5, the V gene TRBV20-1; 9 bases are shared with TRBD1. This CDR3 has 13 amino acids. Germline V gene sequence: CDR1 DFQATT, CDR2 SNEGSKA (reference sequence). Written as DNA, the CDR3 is TGCAGCACCACAGGGACAGGGTTCGAGACCCAGTACTTC. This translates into CSTTGTGFETQYF.

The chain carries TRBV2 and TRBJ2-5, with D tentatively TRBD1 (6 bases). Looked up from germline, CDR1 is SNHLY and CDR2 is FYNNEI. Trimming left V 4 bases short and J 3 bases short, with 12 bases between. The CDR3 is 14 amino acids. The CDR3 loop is CASSAQGLKETQYF. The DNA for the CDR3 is TGTGCCAGCAGTGCCCAGGGGTTAAAAGAGACCCAGTACTTC.

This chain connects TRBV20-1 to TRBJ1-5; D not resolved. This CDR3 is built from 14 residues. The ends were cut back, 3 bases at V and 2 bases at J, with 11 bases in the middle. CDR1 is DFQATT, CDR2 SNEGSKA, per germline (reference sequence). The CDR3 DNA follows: TGCAGTGCTAGGTCCCCCCGCGGCAATCAGCCCCAGCATTTT. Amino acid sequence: CSARSPRGNQPQHF.